A single sample is the source of the 24 T cell receptor beta chains below, sequenced in a study of blood T cells in healthy people across ages. For the second PCR, which ran for about 6 to 12 cycles, a sample-barcoded 5' primer and a J-beta primer mix were used. TCRdb called the 5' RACE reads again in MiXCR, with one record for every CDR3 protein. The sample shows some 560,000 distinct CDR3 sequences, 25% to 35% of them seen only once. These data are also associated with another study on T cells of mothers and their children.

Sequenced input: blood. Every receptor here comes from a boy aged 2 to 9 in good health.

This chain links TRBV5-1 with TRBJ2-5; TRBD2 agrees at 8 bases. Germline values: CDR1 SGHRS, CDR2 YFSETQ. The CDR3 has 16 residues. The ends lost 0 bases at V and 0 bases at J; junction bases unmatched: 4. CDR3 in DNA: TGCGCCAGCAGCTTGGCCGGGGGGGGGTACCAAGAGACCCAGTACTTC. It is translated as CASSLAGGGYQETQYF. The full variable domain, with the rest looked up from reference TRBV5-1 and TRBJ2-5, is KAGVTQTPRYLIKTRGQQVTLSCSPISGHRSVSWYQQTPGQGLQFLFEYFSETQRNKGNFPGRFSGRQFSNSRSEMNVSTLELGDSALYLCASSLAGGGYQETQYFGPGTRLLVL.

CDR3 DNA: TGCGCCAGCAGGGGGATTCACTCCTACAATGAGCAGTTCTTC. Translated, it gives CASRGIHSYNEQFF. This chain joins TRBV5-1 and TRBJ2-1; D remains unclear. CDR3 length: 14 residues. Germline CDR1 reads SGHRS; CDR2 reads YFSETQ. Deletions cut 5 bases from V and 0 bases from J, with 9 bases between.

The V gene is TRBV20-1, the J gene TRBJ2-3, with D tentatively TRBD2 (6 bases). Germline V gene data show CDR1 as DFQATT and CDR2 as SNEGSKA (reference sequence). Deletions cut 1 base from V and 3 bases from J, with 8 bases between. There are 13 residues in the CDR3. CDR3 nucleotide sequence: TGCAGTGCTAGAGCACTAGCTACAGATACGCAGTATTTT. Protein: CSARALATDTQYF.

The gene calls are TRBV6-1 and TRBJ2-7; TRBD1 or TRBD2 may be the D gene (5 bases each). The CDR3 spans 15 residues. In germline, CDR1 is MNHNS, CDR2 SASEGT. Trimming took 5 bases from V and 2 from J, leaving 16 bases between them. This CDR3 is CASSPLGTEPYEQYF. Here the CDR3 DNA reads TGTGCCAGCAGTCCCCTTGGGACGGAGCCCTACGAGCAGTACTTC.

CDR3 sequence: CASSQDTTYSLLYF. The CDR3 DNA reads TGTGCCAGCAGCCAAGATACCACGTACTCGCTACTATACTTC. The rearrangement uses TRBV3-1 and TRBJ2-5; D gene uncertain. Trimming took 0 bases from V and 14 from J, leaving 19 bases between them. The CDR3 spans 14 residues. Germline V gives CDR1 LGHDT, CDR2 YNNKEL (reference sequence).

The V call is TRBV28, the J call TRBJ2-1; 10 nucleotides agree with TRBD1. The junction had 8 bases not matched to a gene; V was cut back by 1 base and J by 5 bases. CDR3 length: 17 residues. Germline assignment: CDR1 MDHEN and CDR2 SYDVKM. In DNA, the CDR3 is TGTGCCAGCAGTTTATATCGGGGGGACAGGGGCAACAATGAGCAGTTCTTC. Translated: CASSLYRGDRGNNEQFF.

The V and J genes are TRBV28 and TRBJ2-7, with D unclear. The CDR3 totals 13 residues. Trimming took off 2 bases at V and 7 bases at J, with 12 bases between the two ends. CDR1 is MDHEN and CDR2 is SYDVKM in the germline V gene. The CDR3 here is CASSLQVLGEQYF. The CDR3 DNA follows: TGTGCCAGCAGTTTACAGGTCTTGGGTGAGCAGTACTTC.

This clonotype was observed many times. CDR3 amino acids: CASSSPGELFF. CDR3 coding DNA: TGTGCCAGCAGTTCACCCGGGGAGCTGTTTTTT. The V and J genes are TRBV12-3 or TRBV12-4 and TRBJ2-2, with no clear D. The CDR3 is 11 amino acids. Deletions cut 4 bases from V and 6 bases from J, with 3 bases between.

The chain joins TRBV30 to TRBJ1-2, with 9 bases that match TRBD1. The CDR3 sequence is 15 residues long. The trim removed 1 base at V and 5 bases at J, leaving 8 bases unmatched. From germline, CDR1 is GTSNPN and CDR2 SVGIG (reference sequence). This CDR3 reads CAWSGTGVSRYGYTF. CDR3 in DNA: TGTGCCTGGAGTGGGACAGGGGTGAGTCGGTATGGCTACACCTTC. The full variable domain, its missing parts supplied by reference TRBV30 and TRBJ1-2, is SQTIHQWPATLVQPVGSPLSLECTVEGTSNPNLYWYRQAAGRGLQLLFYSVGIGQISSEVPQNLSASRPQDRQFILSSKKLLLSDSGFYLCAWSGTGVSRYGYTFGSGTRLTVV.

V is TRBV7-2 and J is TRBJ2-7; TRBD2 aligns across 7 bases. Germline trimming cut 7 bases from V and 4 bases from J; bases unmatched to any gene: 7. The length of the CDR3 is 13 residues. The germline V gene encodes CDR1 SGHTA and CDR2 FQGNSA. The CDR3 region is CASILGGGYEQYF. In DNA form, the CDR3 reads TGTGCCAGCATTTTAGGCGGGGGATACGAGCAGTACTTC.

This clonotype has just a few counts. The chain recombines TRBV9 with TRBJ1-2; D not certain. The CDR3 consists of 13 residues. Germline V gives CDR1 SGDLS, CDR2 YYNGEE. V was pared by 0 bases and J by 8 bases, with 11 bases between. Written as DNA, the CDR3 is TGTGCCAGCAGCGTAGACTCATGGGAAGGCTACACCTTC. This gives the protein CASSVDSWEGYTF.

This clonotype has only a few counts. A read error may produce the germline difference seen at one junction end. The CDR3 spells CSIEERGTGTAKNIQYF. In DNA form, the CDR3 reads TGCAGCATTGAAGAAAGGGGGACAGGGACGGCCAAAAACATTCAGTACTTC. The chain has TRBV29-1 and TRBJ2-4, with TRBD1 matching 9 bases. Germline CDR1 is SQVTM and CDR2 is ANQGSEA. The CDR3 contains 17 residues. Based on the CDR3 plus reference TRBV29-1 and TRBJ2-4, the full variable domain is SAVISQKPSRDICQRGTSLTIQCQVDSQVTMMFWYRQQPGQSLTLIATANQGSEATYESGFVIDKFPISRPNLTFSTLTVSNMSPEDSSIYLCSIEERGTGTAKNIQYFGAGTRLSVL.

This clonotype has only a few counts. The CDR3 region is CSATDREDQPQHF. CDR3 DNA sequence: TGCAGCGCCACCGACAGGGAGGATCAGCCCCAGCATTTT. This chain joins TRBV29-1 and TRBJ1-5, with 7 bases lining up with TRBD1. The trim removed 7 bases at V and 5 bases at J, leaving 8 bases unmatched. The CDR3 runs to 13 residues. Germline V gene lookup returns CDR1 SQVTM and CDR2 ANQGSEA. Variable domain in full (rest from reference TRBV29-1 and TRBJ1-5): SAVISQKPSRDICQRGTSLTIQCQVDSQVTMMFWYRQQPGQSLTLIATANQGSEATYESGFVIDKFPISRPNLTFSTLTVSNMSPEDSSIYLCSATDREDQPQHFGDGTRLSIL.

The sample holds a few counts of this clonotype. This chain links TRBV25-1 with TRBJ2-7, with D unclear. Trimming took off 4 bases at V and 3 bases at J, with 7 bases between the two ends. The CDR3 has 12 amino acids. The germline V gene has CDR1 MGHDK and CDR2 SYGVNS. This CDR3 is CASSAANYEQYF. Written as DNA, the CDR3 is TGTGCCAGCAGTGCCGCAAACTACGAGCAGTACTTC.

Regarding this clonotype: At one end the junction does not follow the germline gene, possibly because of a read error. The chain combines TRBV29-1 with TRBJ2-5; 9 bases map to TRBD1. CDR1 and CDR2 (germline): SQVTM, ANQGSEA. The CDR3 loop spans 10 amino acids. The CDR3 DNA follows: TGCAGCGTTGTCGGGACAGGGCCGTTCTTC. The encoded protein is CSVVGTGPFF.

This clonotype has only one observation. The chain combines TRBV20-1 with TRBJ2-7, with a tentative D call TRBD2 (6 bases). Trimming removed 0 bases from V and 2 bases from J, with 11 bases in between. The CDR3 length is 14 residues. Germline V CDR1 and CDR2: DFQATT, SNEGSKA (reference sequence). The CDR3 sequence: CSARDRRGAYEQYF. In DNA, the CDR3 is TGCAGTGCTAGAGATCGGCGCGGGGCCTACGAGCAGTACTTC.

This chain connects TRBV28 to TRBJ1-2; unclear D gene. The CDR3 loop spans 13 amino acids. Germline-derived CDR1 and CDR2 are MDHEN and SYDVKM. V was cut by 6 bases and J by 6 bases, with 14 bases left in between. CDR3: CASRPRSLDGYTF. CDR3 DNA: TGTGCCAGCAGACCCCGGTCGTTGGATGGCTACACCTTC.

This clonotype was found a few times. This CDR3 is CSVEWQGRTETQYF. CDR3 nucleotides: TGCAGCGTTGAATGGCAGGGCAGGACGGAGACCCAGTACTTC. The rearrangement links TRBV29-1 to TRBJ2-5, with a weak D call TRBD1 (5 bases). The V and J ends lost 2 bases and 5 bases respectively, with 15 bases between them. CDR1 and CDR2 from the germline V gene are SQVTM and ANQGSEA. There are 14 residues in the CDR3.

The chain carries TRBV6-2 or TRBV6-3 and TRBJ1-5; TRBD1 might be the D (5 bases). The germline V gene encodes CDR1 MNHEY and CDR2 SVGEGT. The V end lost 5 bases, the J end lost 6 bases, and 20 bases lay between the germline ends. This CDR3 contains 16 residues. The CDR3 is CASSRGIIGSSQPQHF. DNA of the CDR3: TGTGCCAGCAGTAGGGGCATAATAGGGAGTTCTCAGCCCCAGCATTTT.

This chain joins TRBV15 and TRBJ2-5; the match to TRBD1 covers 7 bases. The last part of the DNA fits TRBJ2-7 better; the J call may be wrong. CDR1 and CDR2 from the germline V gene are LNHNV and YYDKDF (reference sequence). The CDR3 consists of 15 residues. CDR3 coding DNA: TGTGCCACCAGCAGAGATCGGACAGGTTCCTACGAGCAGTACTTC. Amino acid sequence: CATSRDRTGSYEQYF.

This clonotype was picked up a small number of times. A much larger clonotype is one base distant, so this may be a read error. The V gene is TRBV11-2, the J gene TRBJ2-5; the D is unclear. CDR3 length: 13 residues. The germline V and J ends were trimmed by 4 bases and 5 bases, with 11 bases remaining between them. CDR1 and CDR2 from the germline V gene are SGHAT and FQNNGV. Here the CDR3 reads CASSSVYFETQYF. The CDR3 nucleotides are TGTGCCAGCAGCTCGGTCTACTTTGAGACCCAGTACTTC.

The chain employs TRBV19 and TRBJ2-2; D gene ambiguous. The length of the CDR3 is 16 residues. Looked up from germline, CDR1 is LNHDA and CDR2 is SQIVND (reference sequence). With 7 bases removed from V and 5 bases from J, the gap between germline ends came to 20 bases. CDR3 bases: TGTGCCAGTATGCCCTCTAAAGGAGTGGGGACCGGGGAGCTGTTTTTT. This codes for CASMPSKGVGTGELFF. Complete variable domain (other parts from reference TRBV19 and TRBJ2-2): DGGITQSPKYLFRKEGQNVTLSCEQNLNHDAMYWYRQDPGQGLRLIYYSQIVNDFQKGDIAEGYSVSREKKESFPLTVTSAQKNPTAFYLCASMPSKGVGTGELFFGEGSRLTVL.

In this sample, this clonotype turned up a few times. V usage is TRBV12-3 or TRBV12-4 and J usage is TRBJ2-3; D is unresolved. Trimming pared 8 bases from V and 1 base from J, leaving 10 bases between. This CDR3 region has 13 residues. The CDR3 sequence: CASGLIGTDTQYF. The CDR3 DNA follows: TGTGCCAGCGGATTAATTGGCACAGATACGCAGTATTTT.

The rearrangement links TRBV7-6 to TRBJ2-5; 8 nucleotides line up with TRBD1. Germline CDR1 reads SGHVS; CDR2 reads FNYEAQ. This CDR3 has 18 amino acids. Trimming cost V 5 bases and J 5 bases; bases outside gene matches: 19. CDR3 nucleotide sequence: TGTGCCAGCAGCCGAGAAACCCGGGACAGGACCTCGGGGGAGACCCAGTACTTC. Translated: CASSRETRDRTSGETQYF.